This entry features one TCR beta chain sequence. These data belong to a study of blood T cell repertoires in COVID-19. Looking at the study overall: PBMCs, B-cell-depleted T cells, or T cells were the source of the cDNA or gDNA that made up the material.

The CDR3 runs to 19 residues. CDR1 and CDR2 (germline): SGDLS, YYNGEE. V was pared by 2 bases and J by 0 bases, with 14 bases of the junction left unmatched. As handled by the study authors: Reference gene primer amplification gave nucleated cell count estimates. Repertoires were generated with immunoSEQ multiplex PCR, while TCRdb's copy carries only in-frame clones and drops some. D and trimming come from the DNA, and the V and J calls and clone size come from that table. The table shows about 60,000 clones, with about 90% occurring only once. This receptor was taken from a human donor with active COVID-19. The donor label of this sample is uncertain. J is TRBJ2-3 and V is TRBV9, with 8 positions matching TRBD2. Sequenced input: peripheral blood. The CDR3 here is CASSVPSSGRITSTDTQYF. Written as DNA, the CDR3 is TGTGCCAGCAGCGTCCCCTCTAGCGGGCGTATTACTAGCACAGATACGCAGTATTTT.